This T cell receptor beta chain appears in the sequencing data of a study of blood T cells in healthy people across ages. Overall study results and limits: Getting older went along with TCR beta diversity per million T cells dropping roughly linearly. A strong correlation was found between TCR beta diversity and the percentage of naive T cells. Conclusively comparing naive with antigen-experienced cells was impossible with unsorted PBMCs.

As concerns this clonotype: Its antigen is as yet unknown.

Using a J-beta primer mix together with a sample-barcoded 5' primer, a second PCR was run for roughly 6 to 12 cycles. MiXCR was run by TCRdb on the 5' RACE reads, yielding one entry per CDR3 protein. The sample includes 1.5 million to 2 million distinct CDR3 sequences, about two fifths of them seen just once. This CDR3 comprises 16 residues. Per germline, CDR1 SEHNR and CDR2 FQNEAQ (reference sequence). Trimming removed 1 base from V and 7 bases from J, with 17 bases in between. Sample: blood. The chain recombines TRBV7-9 with TRBJ1-5; perhaps TRBD1 as D (5 bases). The sequence derives from a human donor in good health. CDR3 protein: CASSLDLAGGGQPQHF. The CDR3 DNA sequence: TGTGCCAGCAGCTTAGATCTAGCGGGTGGGGGACAGCCCCAGCATTTT.